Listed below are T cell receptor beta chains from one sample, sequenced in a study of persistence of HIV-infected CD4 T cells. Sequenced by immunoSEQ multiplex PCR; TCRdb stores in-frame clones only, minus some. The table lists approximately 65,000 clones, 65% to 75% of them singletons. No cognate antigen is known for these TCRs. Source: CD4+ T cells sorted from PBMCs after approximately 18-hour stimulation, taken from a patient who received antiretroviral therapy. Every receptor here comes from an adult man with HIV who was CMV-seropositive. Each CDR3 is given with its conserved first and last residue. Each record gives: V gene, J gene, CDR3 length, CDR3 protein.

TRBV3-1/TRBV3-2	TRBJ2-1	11	CASSQGTVHFF
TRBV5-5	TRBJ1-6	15	CASSLSGAPGSPLHF
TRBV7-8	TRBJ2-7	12	CASSLPGGEQYF
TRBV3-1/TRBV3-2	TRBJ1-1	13	CASSQQRRAEAFF
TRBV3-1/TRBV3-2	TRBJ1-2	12	CASSPAGGGYTF
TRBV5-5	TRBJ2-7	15	CASSLGPRTNYEQYF
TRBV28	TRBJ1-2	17	CASSTNRVQGASYGYTF
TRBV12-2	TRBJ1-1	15	CASRFSSQGRTEAFF
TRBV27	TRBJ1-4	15	CASRALRPTNEKLFF
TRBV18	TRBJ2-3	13	CASNTRETDTQYF
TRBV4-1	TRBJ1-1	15	CASSQEGRAGTEAFF
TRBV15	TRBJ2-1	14	CATSRSRDRDEQFF
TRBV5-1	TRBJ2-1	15	CASSLVSSSYNEQFF
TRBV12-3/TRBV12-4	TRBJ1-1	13	CASSLGGSDEAFF
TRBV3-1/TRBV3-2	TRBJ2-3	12	CASSQTRDTQYF
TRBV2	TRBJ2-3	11	CASTITDTQYF
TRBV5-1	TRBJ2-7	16	CASSLGVAGGTYEQYF
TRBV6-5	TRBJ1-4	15	CASGEEFNFNEKLFF
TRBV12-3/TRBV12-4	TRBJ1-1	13	CASSFKGPTEAFF
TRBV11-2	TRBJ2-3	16	CASSFTASEGTDTQYF
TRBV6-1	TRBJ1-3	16	CASSEARGFRGNTIYF
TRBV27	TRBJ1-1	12	CASSSAPREAFF
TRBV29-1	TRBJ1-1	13	CSARPGALTEAFF
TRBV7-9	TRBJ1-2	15	CASSPPHDRGYGYTF
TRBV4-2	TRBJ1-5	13	CASSQGGDQPQHF
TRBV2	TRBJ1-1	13	CASKRSESTEAFF
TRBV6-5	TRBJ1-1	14	CASTVIQLNTEAFF
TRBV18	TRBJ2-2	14	CASSPRVVAGELFF
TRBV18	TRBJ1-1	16	CASSPLPGGGNTEAFF
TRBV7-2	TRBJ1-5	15	CASSLTGGTGQPQHF
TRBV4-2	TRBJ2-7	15	CASSRFQTGGYEQYF